This TCR beta chain derives from a study of OX40 agonist ivuxolimab in advanced cancers. Study-wide results and limits: In the 0.1 to 3.0 mg/kg range, CD4+ and CD8+ blood T cells had expanded clonally by week 6. Some nonresponders likewise displayed low normalized T-cell clonal expansion. More expanded clones were seen, on average, in CD8+ T cells than in CD4+.

Autoimmune disease history or systemic immunosuppression disqualified patients. The CDR3 spans 15 residues. Trimming left V 6 bases short and J 4 bases short, with 18 bases between. Germline V lookup: CDR1 MNHNS, CDR2 SASEGT. Clones were sequenced by immunoSEQ multiplex PCR, and TCRdb holds only the in-frame ones, with some missing. The sample has tens of thousands of clones; more than 70% are singletons. Remarks on this clone: The antigen is undetermined.

The sequence was collected from an adult with an advanced solid tumor such as melanoma, head and neck, liver or kidney cancer. The sequencing used CD4+ or CD8+ T cells sorted from blood, collected in a trial of the OX40 agonist ivuxolimab. The chain links TRBV6-1 to TRBJ1-2; D is possibly TRBD1 (5 bases). The CDR3 DNA follows: TGTGCCAGCAGCCTCCAAACCGGGACGGCCTATGGCTACACCTTC. Its protein is CASSLQTGTAYGYTF.